Listed below are T cell receptor beta chains from one sample, sequenced in a study of cytotoxic CD8 clonotypes in ibrutinib-treated CLL. Data came from immunoSEQ multiplex PCR; TCRdb stores just in-frame clones and leaves some out. Here the sample spans around 250,000 clones, roughly 70% being singletons. This specimen was PBMCs, taken after 24 months of ibrutinib treatment. These receptors were collected from a human donor with chronic lymphocytic leukemia. The CDR3 runs from the conserved cysteine through the conserved F or W. The D gene is left open where the match is weak. Size is omitted from some rows. Given values are once, few, many or a class for expanded clones.

V	D	size	J	CDR3	DNA
TRBV5-1	-	few	TRBJ1-5	CASRPGIVGNQPQHF	TGCGCCAGCAGGCCAGGAATCGTGGGCAATCAGCCCCAGCATTTT
TRBV9	-	once	TRBJ2-7	CASSVDPQALTPSEQYF	TGTGCCAGCAGCGTAGATCCCCAGGCCCTTACTCCGTCCGAGCAGTACTTC
TRBV5-1	-	few	TRBJ2-1	CASSLGQGSNEQFF	TGCGCCAGCAGCTTGGGGCAGGGTTCGAATGAGCAGTTCTTC
TRBV29-1	TRBD2	-	TRBJ2-1	CSVVLAGAGDEQFF	TGCAGCGTTGTCCTAGCGGGAGCAGGGGATGAGCAGTTCTTC
TRBV27	TRBD1	few	TRBJ2-7	CASRVQGAYEQYF	TGTGCCAGCAGGGTTCAGGGGGCCTACGAGCAGTACTTC
TRBV28	-	-	TRBJ2-5	CASSLGLKTQYF	TGTGCCAGCAGTTTAGGGCTTAAGACCCAGTACTTC
TRBV5-4	TRBD1	-	TRBJ2-7	CASSSSRDSYEQYF	TGTGCCAGCAGCTCCTCACGGGACAGCTACGAGCAGTACTTC
TRBV7-8	TRBD1	-	TRBJ2-7	CASSLPRTGVVHEQYF	TGTGCCAGCAGCTTACCCAGGACAGGGGTAGTCCACGAGCAGTACTTC
TRBV10-3	-	-	TRBJ1-1	CAVRSPLDGEAFF	TGTGCCGTCCGCTCCCCCCTTGACGGCGAAGCTTTCTTT
TRBV29-1	-	-	TRBJ2-2	CSAQLVRTGELFF	TGCAGCGCCCAACTAGTTCGCACCGGGGAGCTGTTTTTT
TRBV5-6	-	few	TRBJ2-7	CASSRGRLSYEQYF	TGTGCCAGCAGCCGTGGACGGCTCTCCTACGAGCAGTACTTC
TRBV2	-	-	TRBJ1-5	CASSELTTSNQPQHF	TGTGCCAGCAGTGAACTTACAACTAGCAATCAGCCCCAGCATTTT
TRBV20-1	-	-	TRBJ2-7	CSAKIGTDQYF	TGCAGTGCCAAAATTGGGACCGATCAGTACTTC
TRBV25-1	TRBD2	-	TRBJ2-5	CASMKAAGGETQYF	TGTGCCAGCATGAAAGCAGCGGGAGGGGAGACCCAGTACTTC
TRBV4-1	-	-	TRBJ2-3	CASSQDWDTQYF	TGCGCCAGCAGCCAAGACTGGGATACGCAGTATTTT
TRBV27	-	-	TRBJ2-3	CASSLSVAVGTDTQYF	TGTGCCAGCAGTTTATCGGTGGCGGTCGGCACAGATACGCAGTATTTT
TRBV27	TRBD2	-	TRBJ2-7	CASSYRTSGPYEQYF	TGTGCCAGCAGTTACCGGACTAGCGGGCCTTACGAGCAGTACTTC
TRBV7-3	-	few	TRBJ1-3	CASSQNPGGNTIYF	TGTGCCAGCAGCCAAAACCCGGGTGGAAACACCATATATTTT
TRBV15	TRBD2	few	TRBJ2-1	CATSTGLAGSNEQFF	TGTGCCACCAGCACCGGACTAGCGGGATCCAATGAGCAGTTCTTC
TRBV20-1	-	-	TRBJ1-2	CSAPGAYGYTF	TGCAGTGCCCCCGGGGCCTATGGCTACACCTTC
TRBV19	TRBD1	few	TRBJ1-2	CATRGGGGLYGYTF	TGTGCCACCCGGGGAGGGGGCGGCCTCTACGGCTACACCTTC
TRBV5-6	TRBD1	-	TRBJ1-4	CASSWGTAIDEKLFF	TGTGCCAGCAGCTGGGGGACAGCAATCGATGAAAAACTGTTTTTT
TRBV2	TRBD2	once	TRBJ2-3	CASGEGPSTDTQYF	TGTGCCAGCGGGGAGGGACCGAGCACAGATACGCAGTATTTT
TRBV7-3	-	-	TRBJ2-1	CASSSLGSSYNEQFF	TGTGCCAGCAGCTCGCTAGGGAGCTCCTACAATGAGCAGTTCTTC
TRBV9	-	-	TRBJ1-1	CASSVDPGFTEAFF	TGTGCCAGCAGCGTAGATCCCGGTTTCACTGAAGCTTTCTTT
TRBV14	-	-	TRBJ2-7	CASSPSGAVAYEQYF	TGTGCCAGCAGTCCCTCGGGAGCTGTTGCGTACGAGCAGTACTTC
TRBV7-2	TRBD1	-	TRBJ2-3	CASRFGTDSDTQYF	TGTGCCAGCAGATTCGGGACAGATTCAGATACGCAGTATTTT
TRBV27	TRBD1	-	TRBJ1-4	CASATGENEKLFF	TGTGCCAGCGCGACAGGGGAGAATGAAAAACTGTTTTTT
TRBV9	-	-	TRBJ2-7	CASSVTADYEQYF	TGTGCCAGCAGCGTAACAGCTGATTACGAGCAGTACTTC
TRBV29-1	-	-	TRBJ2-7	CSVEEIGASSYEQYF	TGCAGCGTTGAAGAAATAGGGGCCTCCTCCTACGAGCAGTACTTC
TRBV29-1	-	-	TRBJ2-1	CSVDPGLLGNEQFF	TGCAGCGTTGATCCGGGACTCTTGGGGAATGAGCAGTTCTTC
TRBV27	-	few	TRBJ2-7	CASSPRGRSFYEQYF	TGTGCCAGCAGTCCCCGTGGCCGGTCCTTCTACGAGCAGTACTTC
TRBV20-1	-	once	TRBJ1-1	CSASLLTRAFF	TGCAGTGCTAGTCTACTTACGAGAGCTTTCTTT
TRBV15	-	-	TRBJ1-4	CATSREGTVEKLFF	TGTGCCACCAGCAGAGAAGGAACAGTTGAAAAACTGTTTTTT
TRBV11-3	TRBD2	-	TRBJ2-3	CASSHWGGKTTDTQYF	TGTGCCAGCAGCCATTGGGGGGGTAAGACCACAGATACGCAGTATTTT
TRBV9	-	-	TRBJ2-3	CASSVGSVLSTDTQYF	TGTGCCAGCAGCGTAGGAAGCGTACTTAGCACAGATACGCAGTATTTT
TRBV27	-	-	TRBJ2-7	CASGDSGERNEQYF	TGTGCCAGCGGAGATAGCGGAGAAAGAAACGAGCAGTACTTC
TRBV18	-	-	TRBJ2-7	CASSPRTDLDEQYF	TGTGCCAGCTCACCGAGGACTGACCTGGACGAGCAGTACTTC
TRBV2	-	-	TRBJ2-5	CASSERRLGETQYF	TGTGCCAGCAGTGAACGGAGGTTGGGAGAGACCCAGTACTTC
TRBV27	-	-	TRBJ2-7	CASSPYRVHEQYF	TGTGCCAGCAGTCCCTACAGGGTCCACGAGCAGTACTTC
TRBV15	TRBD1	-	TRBJ1-5	CATSTDRGNQPQHF	TGTGCCACCAGCACAGACAGGGGCAATCAGCCCCAGCATTTT
TRBV28	-	-	TRBJ1-5	CASARNQPQHF	TGTGCCAGCGCAAGGAATCAGCCCCAGCATTTT
TRBV6-5	-	-	TRBJ1-2	CASSYSAGYGYTF	TGTGCCAGCAGTTACTCCGCAGGGTATGGCTACACCTTC
TRBV4-1	-	-	TRBJ1-1	CASSQDLYNPGAFF	TGCGCCAGCAGCCAAGATCTCTATAACCCGGGAGCTTTCTTT
TRBV15	-	once	TRBJ1-5	CATSTIDTSGQPQHF	TGTGCCACCAGCACAATCGACACGTCGGGGCAGCCCCAGCATTTT
TRBV10-2	-	-	TRBJ2-7	CASSEGASWYEQYF	TGCGCCAGCAGTGAGGGGGCTAGCTGGTACGAGCAGTACTTC
TRBV6-5	-	-	TRBJ1-1	CASSESFEFLEAFF	TGTGCCAGCAGTGAGTCTTTCGAATTCTTAGAAGCTTTCTTT
TRBV5-1	TRBD1	once	TRBJ2-7	CASSLGLGGVYEQYF	TGCGCCAGCAGCTTGGGTTTAGGGGGCGTTTACGAGCAGTACTTC
TRBV5-1	-	-	TRBJ2-7	CASSLGNEQYF	TGCGCCAGCAGCTTAGGGAACGAGCAGTACTTC
TRBV9	TRBD2	-	TRBJ2-3	CASSAGLATPDTQYF	TGTGCCAGCAGCGCTGGACTAGCAACCCCAGATACGCAGTATTTT
TRBV28	TRBD1	-	TRBJ1-5	CASTTGGNQPQHF	TGTGCCAGCACCACAGGGGGCAATCAGCCCCAGCATTTT